Following are 26 T cell receptor beta chains from one sample sequenced in a study of shared clonotypes between healthy human individuals. Profiling relied on immunoSEQ multiplex PCR, and the TCRdb table lists in-frame clones only, not all of them. The table has millions of clones, about 92% seen once; the top ten hold about 0.13%. Material: naive CD4+ T cells sorted from blood. The subset here: CD45RA+ positively selected. These TCRs come from a man aged 18 to 30 in good health.

The CDR3 nucleotides read TGCGCCAGCAGCTTGATGGGGACAGGGGATGAAAAACTGTTTTTT. Amino acid sequence: CASSLMGTGDEKLFF. The chain employs TRBV5-1 and TRBJ1-4; TRBD1 matches at 10 bases. The trim removed 1 base at V and 6 bases at J, leaving 3 bases unmatched. The V gene's germline CDR1 is SGHRS and CDR2 YFSETQ. The CDR3 has 15 residues.

V is TRBV6-1 and J is TRBJ1-4, with a tentative D call TRBD1 (6 bases). V was shortened by 1 base and J by 3 bases, with 12 bases between the two germline ends. Per germline, CDR1 MNHNS and CDR2 SASEGT. The CDR3 has 16 amino acids. The CDR3 sequence: CASSEVRGAANEKLFF. In DNA form, the CDR3 reads TGTGCCAGCAGTGAAGTCAGGGGCGCGGCTAATGAAAAACTGTTTTTT.

The rearrangement joins TRBV19 to TRBJ1-5; a possible D gene is TRBD1 (5 bases). This CDR3 contains 17 residues. The V gene's germline CDR1 is LNHDA and CDR2 SQIVND (reference sequence). V lost 6 bases and J 2 bases, leaving 20 bases between the germline ends. CDR3 sequence reads: CASRKGRGSKGNQPQHF. The CDR3 coding sequence is TGTGCCAGTAGGAAGGGGAGGGGCTCTAAAGGCAATCAGCCCCAGCATTTT.

To note about this clone: The junction shows a germline mismatch at one end, possibly a read error. The chain carries TRBV7-7 and TRBJ2-7; 10 bases align to TRBD1. The CDR3 sequence is 15 residues long. Germline V lookup: CDR1 SSHAT, CDR2 FNYEAQ (reference sequence). CDR3 DNA sequence: TGTGCTAGCAGCCGGGACAGGGGCTGGGCGGGAGAGCAGTACTTC. Its protein product is CASSRDRGWAGEQYF.

This chain uses TRBV6-1 with TRBJ2-2; tentative D call: TRBD1 (5 bases). Between the trimmed V and J ends, which lost 7 bases and 3 bases, there was a span of 15 bases. CDR3 length equals 15 residues. Germline V gene lookup returns CDR1 MNHNS and CDR2 SASEGT. This CDR3 is CASTPGQGDTGELFF. CDR3 bases: TGTGCCAGCACCCCCGGGCAGGGCGACACCGGGGAGCTGTTTTTT.

CDR3 sequence: CASSYSTRAGNSPLHF. As DNA, the CDR3 is TGTGCCAGCAGTTACTCTACCAGGGCAGGGAATTCACCCCTCCACTTT. The gene calls are TRBV6-5 and TRBJ1-6; tentatively, D is TRBD1 (5 bases). Trimming pared 0 bases from V and 7 bases from J, leaving 13 bases between. The CDR3 runs to 16 residues. Germline lookup yields CDR1 MNHEY and CDR2 SVGAGI.

The gene calls are TRBV19 and TRBJ2-6; D is ambiguous. CDR3 length: 15 residues. V lost 7 bases and J 0 bases, leaving 10 bases between the germline ends. The germline V gene has CDR1 LNHDA and CDR2 SQIVND (reference sequence). This CDR3 is CASNVGASGANVLTF. The CDR3 DNA follows: TGTGCCAGTAACGTCGGAGCCTCTGGGGCCAACGTCCTGACTTTC.

The gene calls are TRBV6-5 and TRBJ1-5; D is uncertain. V was cut by 6 bases and J by 7 bases, with 10 bases left in between. This CDR3 comprises 12 residues. In germline, CDR1 is MNHEY, CDR2 SVGAGI. The CDR3 here is CASRTLRQPQHF. The CDR3 DNA sequence: TGTGCCAGCAGGACCCTAAGACAGCCCCAGCATTTT.

This sequence joins TRBV30 and TRBJ1-2; D gene unclear. The V end lost 5 bases, the J end lost 6 bases, and 22 bases lay between the germline ends. The CDR3 contains 15 residues. Germline CDR1 reads GTSNPN; CDR2 reads SVGIG (reference sequence). The CDR3 is CAWSTMAQSKDGYTF. As DNA, the CDR3 is TGTGCCTGGTCTACCATGGCCCAATCGAAGGATGGCTACACCTTC.

V is TRBV5-8 and J is TRBJ1-1; D not certain. The CDR3 contains 14 residues. Trimming took 6 bases from V and 3 from J, leaving 15 bases between them. Germline lookup yields CDR1 SGHTS and CDR2 YDEGEE. CDR3 protein: CASTRIREYTEAFF. CDR3 bases: TGTGCCAGCACCCGAATCCGGGAGTACACTGAAGCTTTCTTT. The full variable domain, its missing parts supplied by reference TRBV5-8 and TRBJ1-1, is EAGVTQSPTHLIKTRGQQATLRCSPISGHTSVYWYQQALGLGLQFLLWYDEGEERNRGNFPPRFSGRQFPNYSSELNVNALELEDSALYLCASTRIREYTEAFFGQGTRLTVV.

CDR3: CASSTGTSGSGLAKNIQYF. The DNA for the CDR3 is TGTGCCAGTAGTACCGGGACTAGCGGGAGTGGGCTAGCCAAAAACATTCAGTACTTC. The chain joins TRBV19 to TRBJ2-4; 14 positions match TRBD2. J lost 0 bases, V lost 4 bases, and 8 bases had no gene match. The CDR3 loop spans 19 amino acids. CDR1 and CDR2 from the germline V gene are LNHDA and SQIVND (reference sequence).

The chain is built from TRBV15 and TRBJ2-1; TRBD1 might be the D (6 bases). This CDR3 region has 13 residues. With 3 bases removed from V and 8 bases from J, the gap between germline ends came to 11 bases. Germline assignment: CDR1 LNHNV and CDR2 YYDKDF (reference sequence). CDR3 loop: CATSRADRYEQFF. The CDR3 nucleotides read TGTGCCACCAGCAGGGCCGACAGGTATGAGCAGTTCTTC.

The chain employs TRBV29-1 and TRBJ2-5; 8 bases match TRBD2. With 5 bases clipped from V and 2 bases from J, the junction kept 16 bases outside the gene matches. Germline CDR1 and CDR2: SQVTM and ANQGSEA. This CDR3 has 17 residues. CDR3 bases: TGCAGCGTTTGGGACTTCAGGCTCTCGGGGGGGCAAGAGACCCAGTACTTC. Protein sequence: CSVWDFRLSGGQETQYF.

This chain links TRBV5-3 with TRBJ1-2; D ambiguous. TRBV5-3 is recorded as an ORF, its role being uncertain. V lost 2 bases to trimming and J lost 7 bases, with 9 bases between them. This CDR3 comprises 12 residues. Written as DNA, the CDR3 is TGTGCCAGAAGCTTCGACCTGGCTGGCTACACCTTC. As protein: CARSFDLAGYTF.

This clone was detected once. The chain couples TRBV15 to TRBJ2-1; 7 bases agree with TRBD1. V shed 4 bases and J 2 bases; nucleotides not matched to a gene: 2. Germline-derived CDR1 and CDR2 are LNHNV and YYDKDF (reference sequence). CDR3 length: 14 residues. The CDR3 nucleotides are TGTGCCACCAGCACCGGGACAGCCTACAATGAGCAGTTCTTC. Protein sequence: CATSTGTAYNEQFF.

The V gene is TRBV28, the J gene TRBJ2-3; tentatively, D is TRBD2 (5 bases). V lost 1 base to trimming and J lost 8 bases, with 13 bases between them. Germline CDR1 MDHEN, CDR2 SYDVKM. CDR3 length: 14 amino acids. CDR3 residues: CASSLSPEAGTQYF. CDR3 DNA: TGTGCCAGCAGTTTATCTCCCGAGGCGGGTACGCAGTATTTT. The whole variable domain, filled in from reference TRBV28 and TRBJ2-3, reads DVKVTQSSRYLVKRTGEKVFLECVQDMDHENMFWYRQDPGLGLRLIYFSYDVKMKEKGDIPEGYSVSREKKERFSLILESASTNQTSMYLCASSLSPEAGTQYFGPGTRLTVL.

The CDR3: CASSFLGQGEGWEPQHF. The DNA of the CDR3 is TGTGCCAGCAGCTTTTTAGGTCAGGGCGAAGGGTGGGAGCCCCAGCATTTT. The chain uses TRBV7-6 and TRBJ1-5; tentative D call: TRBD1 (5 bases). The V end was cut by 3 bases, the J end by 8 bases, with 23 bases between. CDR1 and CDR2 (germline): SGHVS, FNYEAQ. This CDR3 comprises 17 residues.

This chain joins TRBV5-1 and TRBJ2-2; no reliable D call. The CDR3 covers 16 residues. CDR1 is SGHRS, CDR2 YFSETQ, per germline. V was trimmed by 0 bases and J by 4 bases, leaving 13 bases between them. Written as DNA, the CDR3 is TGCGCCAGCAGCTTGGAAGGGTCGGGCGTCACCGGGGAGCTGTTTTTT. It encodes CASSLEGSGVTGELFF. Using reference TRBV5-1 and TRBJ2-2 for the parts outside the CDR3, the full variable domain is KAGVTQTPRYLIKTRGQQVTLSCSPISGHRSVSWYQQTPGQGLQFLFEYFSETQRNKGNFPGRFSGRQFSNSRSEMNVSTLELGDSALYLCASSLEGSGVTGELFFGEGSRLTVL.

This clone has only a few counts. The chain combines TRBV7-9 with TRBJ1-1; D possibly corresponds to TRBD1 (5 bases). CDR1 is SEHNR, CDR2 FQNEAQ, per germline (reference sequence). V was shortened by 5 bases and J by 1 base, with 11 bases between the two germline ends. CDR3 length: 14 residues. Here the CDR3 reads CASSAGQGNTEAFF. The CDR3 DNA is TGTGCCAGCAGCGCAGGGCAGGGGAACACTGAAGCTTTCTTT.

The chain combines TRBV5-5 with TRBJ1-1; tentative D call: TRBD1 (5 bases). The CDR3 length is 15 residues. V lost 1 base and J lost 1, with 11 bases in between. Germline CDR1 and CDR2: SGHKS and YYEKEE (reference sequence). The CDR3 coding sequence is TGTGCCAGCAGCTTGTCCGGGACGGGGAACACTGAAGCTTTCTTT. It specifies CASSLSGTGNTEAFF. The complete variable domain, with remaining parts taken from reference TRBV5-5 and TRBJ1-1, reads DAGVTQSPTHLIKTRGQQVTLRCSPISGHKSVSWYQQVLGQGPQFIFQYYEKEERGRGNFPDRFSARQFPNYSSELNVNALLLGDSALYLCASSLSGTGNTEAFFGQGTRLTVV.

The chain combines TRBV5-1 with TRBJ2-7, with D uncertain. V lost 1 base and J lost 0, with 8 bases in between. Germline-derived CDR1 and CDR2 are SGHRS and YFSETQ. The CDR3 has 14 residues. CDR3 nucleotides: TGCGCCAGCAGCTTGATCAGCGCCTCCTACGAGCAGTACTTC. This gives the protein CASSLISASYEQYF.

This rearrangement joins TRBV7-2 to TRBJ2-7; D possibly corresponds to TRBD2 (5 bases). The length of the CDR3 is 17 residues. Germline CDR1 reads SGHTA; CDR2 reads FQGNSA. Trimming took 5 bases from V and 0 from J, leaving 20 bases between them. The CDR3 loop reads CASSEKEALIFSYEQYF. CDR3 in DNA: TGTGCCAGCAGCGAAAAGGAGGCACTGATCTTCTCCTACGAGCAGTACTTC.

V is TRBV5-1 and J is TRBJ1-2; D is unresolved. The germline gives CDR1 SGHRS, CDR2 YFSETQ. V gave up 4 bases and J gave up 3 bases, with 10 bases separating them. The CDR3 covers 13 residues. The CDR3: CASSLMGDYGYTF. CDR3 DNA sequence: TGCGCCAGCAGCCTAATGGGAGACTATGGCTACACCTTC.

The gene calls are TRBV27 and TRBJ2-5, with a weak D call TRBD2 (6 bases). Trimming took off 4 bases at V and 4 bases at J, with 13 bases between the two ends. Per the germline V gene, CDR1 is MNHEY and CDR2 is SMNVEV (reference sequence). The CDR3 consists of 14 residues. The CDR3 region is CASSSAGMGETQYF. In DNA form, the CDR3 reads TGTGCCAGCAGTTCAGCGGGCATGGGAGAGACCCAGTACTTC.

This chain joins TRBV6-5 and TRBJ1-4; D might be TRBD1 (5 bases). The CDR3 loop spans 13 amino acids. Trimming pared 6 bases from V and 6 bases from J, leaving 11 bases between. CDR1 MNHEY and CDR2 SVGAGI come from the germline V gene. In nucleotides, the CDR3 is TGTGCCAGCAGCAGGGTTACAGATGAAAAACTGTTTTTT. As protein: CASSRVTDEKLFF.

Notes on this clone: At the DNA level, this CDR3 is encoded by other sequences in the same sample as well. The genes are TRBV11-3 and TRBJ2-2; 7 bases line up with TRBD1. Losses at the gene ends were 2 bases for V and 6 bases for J; bases not matched to a gene: 0. The CDR3 totals 13 residues. In germline, CDR1 is SGHNT, CDR2 YENEEA. As DNA, the CDR3 is TGTGCCAGCAGCTTACAGGGGGCCGGGGAGCTGTTTTTT. The encoded protein is CASSLQGAGELFF.